The entry that follows covers one T cell receptor (beta chain) sequence. Its cognate antigen is unknown. This sample was taken from a study of OX40 agonist ivuxolimab in advanced cancers. Whole-study context: Administration of intravenous ivuxolimab to patients occurred every 2 weeks at 0.01 to 10 mg/kg. From about 23 to 85 years was the age range, with a mean of about 56 years, and 70% to 85% were male. Whole-study results and caveats: Normalized T-cell clonal expansion was also low in some nonresponders. On average, CD8+ T cells had more expanded clones than CD4+.

CDR1 is SGHDT, CDR2 YYEEEE, per germline. This CDR3 spans 15 amino acids. Trimming stripped 5 bases from V and 1 base from J, with 15 bases between. This table comes from immunoSEQ multiplex PCR, and its TCRdb copy is limited to in-frame clones, with some not included. Of some 67,000 clones in the sample, about 80% are singletons; the top ten hold approximately 5.1%. The sequenced sample was CD4+ or CD8+ T cells sorted from blood, obtained in a trial of the OX40 agonist ivuxolimab. The V call is TRBV5-6, the J call TRBJ2-5; D is uncertain. The clonotype originates from an adult with an advanced solid tumor such as melanoma, head and neck, liver or kidney cancer. In nucleotides, the CDR3 is TGTGCCAGCAGTAGTTACTTGGCAGCCCAAGAGACCCAGTACTTC. Amino acids: CASSSYLAAQETQYF.